This TCR beta chain derives from a study of blood T cells in healthy people across ages. For the second PCR, which ran for about 6 to 11 cycles, a sample-barcoded 5' primer and a J-beta primer mix were used. In TCRdb, the 5' RACE reads were re-called with MiXCR into one record per CDR3 protein. In the table there are approximately 490,000 distinct CDR3 sequences, about 25% of which are singletons. V gave up 0 bases and J gave up 4 bases, with 9 bases separating them. Germline loops: CDR1 MNHEY, CDR2 SMNVEV (reference sequence). This CDR3 region has 15 residues. These same data were also listed under a study on T cells of mothers and their children.

The gene calls are TRBV27 and TRBJ1-4; no clear D. Sequenced: blood. The sequence derives from a boy aged 5-17 years in good health. This CDR3 reads CASSLSSRLNEKLFF. CDR3 sequence (DNA): TGTGCCAGCAGTTTATCATCCAGGCTTAATGAAAAACTGTTTTTT.